This is a list of T cell receptor beta chains from one sample in a study of blood T cell repertoires in COVID-19. Profiled with immunoSEQ multiplex PCR; TCRdb holds only in-frame clones, not every one. This table has hundreds of thousands of clones, roughly 90% appearing once. Sequencing was performed on PBMCs or T cells enriched from blood (not recorded which). These receptors all come from a woman between 25 and 40 years old who had recovered from COVID-19. Each CDR3 is given with its conserved first and last residue. Fields, in order: D gene, J gene, clone size, V gene, CDR3 length, CDR3 protein, CDR3 DNA. The D gene is left open where the match is weak. Part of the rows lack a size; the others show once, few, many or a class for expanded clones.

>.|TRBJ2-5|.|TRBV29-1|12
CSHRGLEETQYF
TGCAGCCACCGAGGGCTGGAAGAGACCCAGTACTTC
>TRBD2|TRBJ2-7|few|TRBV2|18
CASSPTKLAGGVSYEQYF
TGTGCCAGCAGTCCGACTAAATTAGCGGGAGGGGTCTCTTACGAGCAGTACTTC
>.|TRBJ2-7|.|TRBV11-1|14
CASSLNSGLYEQYF
TGTGCCAGCAGCCTCAATAGCGGACTCTACGAGCAGTACTTC
>TRBD1|TRBJ1-6|once|TRBV7-2|15
CASSLPQGANSPLHF
TGTGCCAGCAGCTTACCCCAGGGGGCGAATTCACCCCTCCACTTT
>.|TRBJ1-2|.|TRBV29-1|11
CSAGQIYGYTF
TGCAGCGCTGGACAGATCTATGGCTACACCTTC
>.|TRBJ2-5|.|TRBV2|14
CASSLVGGSKTQYF
TGTGCCAGCAGTCTGGTTGGGGGCTCGAAGACCCAGTACTTC
>TRBD1|TRBJ1-4|.|TRBV5-1|14
CASSPLTGFEKLFF
TGCGCCAGCAGCCCTCTGACAGGGTTCGAAAAACTGTTTTTT
>TRBD1|TRBJ2-1|.|TRBV5-1|16
CASSWAGTGVGNEQFF
TGCGCCAGCAGCTGGGCCGGGACAGGGGTCGGCAATGAGCAGTTCTTC
>.|TRBJ1-4|.|TRBV29-1|11
CSVSTNEKLFF
TGCAGCGTTTCTACTAATGAAAAACTGTTTTTT
>TRBD1|TRBJ2-7|.|TRBV19|15
CASSMLGQGLDEQYF
TGTGCCAGTAGTATGTTAGGACAGGGGCTCGACGAGCAGTACTTC
>TRBD1|TRBJ1-5|.|TRBV19|18
CASSPGTGGAGGNQPQHF
TGTGCCAGTAGCCCCGGGACAGGGGGCGCGGGGGGCAATCAGCCCCAGCATTTT
>.|TRBJ1-1|.|TRBV6-1|16
CASREFTGWENTEAFF
TGTGCCAGCAGAGAATTTACAGGGTGGGAGAACACTGAAGCTTTCTTT
>.|TRBJ2-7|.|TRBV11-3|12
CASSFGLGEQYF
TGTGCCAGCAGCTTTGGACTCGGCGAGCAGTACTTC
>TRBD2|TRBJ2-1|.|TRBV5-4|19
CASSSPGLAGEQVHNEQFF
TGTGCCAGCAGCTCCCCGGGACTAGCGGGAGAACAAGTCCACAATGAGCAGTTCTTC
>.|TRBJ2-7|.|TRBV11-1|12
CASSLARYEQYF
TGTGCCAGCAGCTTAGCGAGGTACGAGCAGTACTTC
>.|TRBJ2-1|once|TRBV11-3|13
CASSLQRSREQFF
TGTGCCAGCAGCTTACAGCGGTCGAGGGAGCAGTTCTTC
>TRBD2|TRBJ2-1|.|TRBV5-5|15
CASSLGLAGSNEQFF
TGTGCCAGCAGCTTGGGGCTAGCGGGAAGTAATGAGCAGTTCTTC
>.|TRBJ2-5|.|TRBV28|15
CANSLTALGRETQYF
TGTGCCAACAGCTTGACAGCCTTAGGACGGGAGACCCAGTACTTC
>.|TRBJ2-7|once|TRBV7-9|16
CASSYTPGSPNYEQYF
TGTGCCAGCAGCTATACCCCCGGGTCCCCGAACTACGAGCAGTACTTC
>TRBD2|TRBJ2-3|.|TRBV2|16
CAGTRSSGQFVGTQYF
TGTGCCGGTACTAGGTCTAGCGGCCAATTTGTTGGAACGCAGTATTTT
>.|TRBJ1-1|.|TRBV4-1|15
CASSHAGYDLRGAFF
TGCGCCAGCAGCCACGCAGGGTACGACCTAAGGGGAGCTTTCTTT
>.|TRBJ1-5|.|TRBV6-4|19
CASSDPRRAVLDSNQPQHF
TGTGCCAGCAGTGACCCGAGGAGAGCGGTTCTGGATAGCAATCAGCCCCAGCATTTT
>TRBD2|TRBJ2-7|once|TRBV19|16
CASSIASSGTPTVAYF
TGTGCCAGTAGTATAGCATCTAGCGGGACACCCACAGTAGCGTACTTC
>TRBD1|TRBJ2-1|.|TRBV7-3|17
CASSQTPGQKRYNEQFF
TGTGCCAGCAGCCAGACCCCGGGACAGAAGAGGTACAATGAGCAGTTCTTC
>.|TRBJ1-2|.|TRBV6-5|13
CASSTGGSPGYTF
TGTGCCAGCAGTACGGGGGGCTCCCCCGGCTACACCTTC
>.|TRBJ1-1|.|TRBV19|14
CASSKARWYTEAFF
TGTGCCAGTAGCAAAGCGAGGTGGTACACTGAAGCTTTCTTT
>TRBD2|TRBJ2-3|.|TRBV10-1|18
CASRLCGSYFVGTDTQYF
TGCGCCAGCCGACTTTGCGGGAGTTACTTCGTGGGCACAGATACGCAGTATTTT
>.|TRBJ2-1|.|TRBV3-1/TRBV3-2|12
CASSQVINEQFF
TGTGCCAGCAGCCAAGTCATTAATGAGCAGTTCTTC
>.|TRBJ2-2|.|TRBV10-3|15
CAISDSENHTGELFF
TGTGCCATCAGTGACTCGGAGAATCACACCGGAGAGCTGTTTTTT
>TRBD2|TRBJ2-3|.|TRBV4-3|16
CASSQGASGRRDTQYF
TGCGCCAGCAGCCAAGGGGCTAGCGGGAGGAGAGATACGCAGTATTTT
>.|TRBJ2-2|.|TRBV12-5|13
CASGATRVGELFF
TGTGCTAGTGGCGCCACTAGGGTCGGGGAGCTGTTTTTT
>TRBD1|TRBJ1-2|.|TRBV29-1|16
CSVLTGAVPASYGYTF
TGCAGCGTTTTGACAGGGGCCGTGCCCGCCTCCTATGGCTACACCTTC
>.|TRBJ2-1|.|TRBV30|11
CALREYNEQFF
TGTGCCTTGAGGGAGTACAATGAGCAGTTCTTC
>TRBD2|TRBJ2-5|.|TRBV6-5|14
CAIRASGLQETQYF
TGTGCCATCCGGGCTAGCGGGTTACAAGAGACCCAGTACTTC
>TRBD1|TRBJ1-6|.|TRBV4-3|14
CASSLRDRDSPLHF
TGCGCCAGCAGCCTACGGGACAGGGATTCACCCCTCCACTTT
>.|TRBJ2-3|.|TRBV20-1|11
CSARKEDTQYF
TGCAGTGCTAGAAAGGAGGATACGCAGTATTTT
>.|TRBJ2-7|once|TRBV7-2|13
CASTLGGSYEQYF
TGTGCCAGCACCTTGGGGGGAAGCTACGAGCAGTACTTC
>.|TRBJ1-3|.|TRBV28|15
CASRPDQTAGNTIYF
TGTGCCAGCAGGCCAGACCAGACAGCTGGAAACACCATATATTTT
>TRBD1|TRBJ1-1|once|TRBV3-1/TRBV3-2|14
CASSLGTGRTEAFF
TGTGCCAGCAGCCTTGGGACAGGTAGGACTGAAGCTTTCTTT
>TRBD2|TRBJ2-1|.|TRBV11-2|16
CASSTTSGRIPHEQFF
TGTGCCAGCAGCACTACTAGCGGGAGAATTCCCCATGAGCAGTTCTTC
>TRBD1|TRBJ2-7|.|TRBV2|13
CASRRTGLDEQYF
TGTGCCAGCAGGAGGACAGGGCTGGACGAGCAGTACTTC
>TRBD2|TRBJ2-1|.|TRBV27|13
CASRQSGGNEQFF
TGTGCCAGCAGACAGTCCGGGGGGAATGAGCAGTTCTTC
>.|TRBJ1-5|.|TRBV2|13
CASSDRVLQPQHF
TGTGCCAGCAGTGACAGGGTCCTTCAGCCCCAGCATTTT
>TRBD2|TRBJ2-3|.|TRBV5-1|16
CASSLTLSGSTDTQYF
TGCGCCAGCAGCTTGACCCTTAGCGGGAGTACAGATACGCAGTATTTT
>TRBD1|TRBJ2-5|.|TRBV13|15
CASSSAQGYQETQYF
TGTGCCAGCAGCTCAGCACAGGGGTACCAAGAGACCCAGTACTTC
>TRBD1|TRBJ2-7|.|TRBV27|21
CASSLPGQRTGQTRNVYEQYF
TGTGCCAGCAGTTTACCCGGCCAGCGCACGGGACAGACCCGAAATGTCTACGAGCAGTACTTC
>TRBD1|TRBJ2-3|.|TRBV19|17
CASNSRGRTGEVDTQYF
TGTGCCAGTAACTCGCGAGGTCGGACAGGGGAGGTTGATACGCAGTATTTT
>.|TRBJ1-2|few|TRBV6-5|15
CASAASVRINYGYTF
TGTGCCAGCGCGGCGTCAGTTAGAATAAACTATGGCTACACCTTC
>TRBD1|TRBJ1-2|.|TRBV6-4|15
CASRDTDRGQWGYTF
TGTGCCAGCAGGGATACGGACAGGGGGCAGTGGGGCTACACCTTC
>TRBD1|TRBJ2-7|few|TRBV7-2|16
CASSQNRDSLCYEQYF
TGTGCCAGCAGCCAGAACCGGGACAGCCTATGCTACGAGCAGTACTTC
>TRBD2|TRBJ2-1|.|TRBV7-8|15
CASSSLAGSGDEQFF
TGTGCCAGCAGCTCACTAGCGGGCAGTGGGGATGAGCAGTTCTTC
>TRBD1|TRBJ1-6|.|TRBV5-3|17
CARSLGGRGPYNSPLHF
TGTGCCAGAAGCTTGGGCGGCAGGGGGCCCTATAATTCACCCCTCCACTTT
>.|TRBJ1-2|.|TRBV4-2|15
CASSQVRGQDYGYTF
TGTGCCAGCAGCCAAGTAAGGGGCCAGGATTATGGCTACACCTTC
>.|TRBJ1-2|.|TRBV10-2|12
CASSEGRGGYTF
TGCGCCAGCAGTGAGGGCAGGGGTGGCTACACCTTC
>.|TRBJ1-2|.|TRBV5-4|13
CASFTAGEMGYTF
TGTGCCAGCTTCACAGCAGGGGAGATGGGCTACACCTTC